This T cell receptor beta chain came from a study of PD-1 blockade in classical Hodgkin lymphoma. General study points: Patients who responded completely had about the same baseline diversity as newly diagnosed patients.

There was relapse after autologous stem cell transplantation in every patient, and there was variation in brentuximab vedotin exposure. Repertoires were generated with immunoSEQ multiplex PCR, while TCRdb's copy carries only in-frame clones and drops some. The sample contains about 42,000 clones, about 72% of which appear only once. About this clone itself: Antigen unknown.

The germline V gene encodes CDR1 SGHDT and CDR2 YYEEEE. With V trimmed by 6 bases and J by 10 bases, 14 bases remained unmatched. CDR3 size: 16 residues. This TCR derives from a human donor with classical Hodgkin lymphoma. The sequencing used peripheral blood mononuclear cells (PBMCs), collected at baseline. The chain joins TRBV5-6 to TRBJ1-6; 9 bases match TRBD1. CDR3 nucleotides: TGTGCCAGCAACAAGAATCCGGGACAGGGACTCTCACCCCTCCACTTT. Translated, it gives CASNKNPGQGLSPLHF. The full variable domain, in which reference TRBV5-6 and TRBJ1-6 provide the parts outside the CDR3, is DAGVTQSPTHLIKTRGQQVTLRCSPKSGHDTVSWYQQALGQGPQFIFQYYEEEERQRGNFPDRFSGHQFPNYSSELNVNALLLGDSALYLCASNKNPGQGLSPLHFGNGTRLTVT.